What follows describes a single TCR beta chain. The antigen is not known. CDR3 length equals 16 residues. Trimming at V came to 5 bases and at J to 4 bases, leaving 11 bases not matched to a gene. Germline CDR1 is MDHEN and CDR2 is SYDVKM. These data belong to a study of OX40 agonist ivuxolimab in advanced cancers. Study overall: Partial responses occurred in three patients (one hepatocellular carcinoma, two cutaneous melanoma). The study's findings and limits: In the 0.1 to 3.0 mg/kg range, CD4+ and CD8+ blood T cells had expanded clonally by week 6.

Libraries were prepared by immunoSEQ multiplex PCR; TCRdb keeps only in-frame clonotypes and omits some of them. The sample includes tens of thousands of clones, roughly 78% seen only once; the top ten take about 5%. The material sequenced was CD4+ or CD8+ T cells sorted from blood, taken in a trial of the OX40 agonist ivuxolimab. The clonotype comes from an adult with an advanced solid tumor such as melanoma, head and neck, liver or kidney cancer. V gene TRBV28 combines with J gene TRBJ1-3; 7 nucleotides align to TRBD1. CDR3 in amino acids: CASSRPDRLDGNTIYF. CDR3 nucleotides: TGTGCCAGCAGTAGACCGGACAGGCTGGACGGAAACACCATATATTTT.